This TCR beta chain was obtained from a study of cytomegalovirus exposure and HLA in healthy donors. Germline V lookup: CDR1 SGHRS, CDR2 YFSETQ. The CDR3 has 16 amino acids. The V and J ends lost 0 bases and 5 bases respectively, with 14 bases between them. Findings and limits, study-wide: In a later analysis, donors in an Asian-associated ancestry cluster reportedly had fewer N-insertions in productive TCRs than the cohort mean. Excluded were some V segments that proved indistinguishable, including TRBV6-2 and TRBV6-3.

Primers: 60 Vbeta forward and 13 Jbeta reverse. Libraries were prepared by immunoSEQ multiplex PCR; TCRdb keeps only in-frame clonotypes and omits some of them. Of under 250,000 clones in the sample, around 85% were seen once. This clone was seen only once. Its matching antigen is unknown. This chain uses TRBV5-1 with TRBJ2-2; D call uncertain. This sequence originates from a man aged 45-60 years in good health and CMV-seronegative. The sequenced sample consisted of PBMCs. The chain's CDR3 is CASSLAAVVGTGELFF. CDR3 DNA sequence: TGCGCCAGCAGCTTGGCGGCGGTTGTTGGAACCGGGGAGCTGTTTTTT.